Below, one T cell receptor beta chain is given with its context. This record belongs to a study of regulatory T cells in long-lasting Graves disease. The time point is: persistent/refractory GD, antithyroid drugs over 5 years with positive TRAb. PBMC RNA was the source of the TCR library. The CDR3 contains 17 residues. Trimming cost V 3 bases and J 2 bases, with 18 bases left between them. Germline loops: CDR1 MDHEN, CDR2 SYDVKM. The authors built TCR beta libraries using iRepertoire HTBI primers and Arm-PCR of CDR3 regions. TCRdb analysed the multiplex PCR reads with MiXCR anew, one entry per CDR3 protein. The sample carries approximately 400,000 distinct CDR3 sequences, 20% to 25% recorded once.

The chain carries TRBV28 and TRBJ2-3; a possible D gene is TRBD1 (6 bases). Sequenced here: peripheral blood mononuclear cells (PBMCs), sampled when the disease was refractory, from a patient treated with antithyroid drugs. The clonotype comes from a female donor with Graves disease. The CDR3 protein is CASSLDLGTTFTDTQYF. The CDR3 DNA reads TGTGCCAGCAGTTTGGACCTCGGGACAACCTTCACAGATACGCAGTATTTT.